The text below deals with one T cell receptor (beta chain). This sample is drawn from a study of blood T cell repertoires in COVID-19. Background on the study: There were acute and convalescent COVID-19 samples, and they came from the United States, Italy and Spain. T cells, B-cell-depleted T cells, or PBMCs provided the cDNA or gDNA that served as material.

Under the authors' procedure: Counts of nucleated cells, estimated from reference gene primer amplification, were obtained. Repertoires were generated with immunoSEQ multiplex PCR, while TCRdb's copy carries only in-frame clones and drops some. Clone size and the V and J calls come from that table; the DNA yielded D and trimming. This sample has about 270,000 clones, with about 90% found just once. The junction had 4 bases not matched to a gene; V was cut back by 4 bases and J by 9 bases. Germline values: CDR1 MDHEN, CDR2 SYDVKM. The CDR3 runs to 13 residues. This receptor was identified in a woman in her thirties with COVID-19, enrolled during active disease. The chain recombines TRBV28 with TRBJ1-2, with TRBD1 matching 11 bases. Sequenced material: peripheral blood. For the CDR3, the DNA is TGTGCCAGCAGTTCCGGGACAGGGGGAAGCTACACCTTC. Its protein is CASSSGTGGSYTF.